Following are 3 T cell receptor beta chains from one sample sequenced in a study of blood T cells in healthy people across ages. PCR was performed a second time for about 6 to 12 cycles using a sample-barcoded 5' primer and a J-beta primer mix. MiXCR, applied by TCRdb to the 5' RACE reads, yields one record per CDR3 protein. The table has about 1.4 million distinct CDR3 sequences, roughly 64% seen once. The sample taken for sequencing was blood. These receptors were taken from a man aged 18 to 30 in good health.

The chain carries TRBV27 and TRBJ1-4; no definite D call. The CDR3 extends over 15 amino acids. Germline V gene data show CDR1 as MNHEY and CDR2 as SMNVEV (reference sequence). V was pared by 2 bases and J by 4 bases, with 11 bases between. CDR3 loop: CASSLRPINNEKLFF. CDR3 DNA sequence: TGTGCCAGCAGTTTACGCCCTATCAATAATGAAAAACTGTTTTTT. Looking up the rest from reference TRBV27 and TRBJ1-4 gives the full variable domain: EAQVTQNPRYLITVTGKKLTVTCSQNMNHEYMSWYRQDPGLGLRQIYYSMNVEVTDKGDVPEGYKVSRKEKRNFPLILESPSPNQTSLYFCASSLRPINNEKLFFGSGTQLSVL.

The chain joins TRBV24-1 to TRBJ2-1; unclear D gene. CDR3 length: 13 amino acids. The germline gives CDR1 KGHDR, CDR2 SFDVKD. Trimming shortened V by 4 bases and J by 7 bases, and 10 bases separated the two germline ends. In nucleotides, the CDR3 is TGTGCCACCAGTGACACCGGCCTGAATGAGCAGTTCTTC. Amino acids: CATSDTGLNEQFF.

V usage is TRBV13 and J usage is TRBJ2-5, with D maybe TRBD1 (6 bases). CDR1 and CDR2 from the germline V gene are PRHDT and FYEKMQ (reference sequence). V was cut by 5 bases and J by 5 bases, with 18 bases left in between. The CDR3 loop spans 15 amino acids. The CDR3 bases are TGTGCCAGCAGCCCCCCAGGACAGCTCGGGGAGACCCAGTACTTC. Amino acid sequence: CASSPPGQLGETQYF.